These T cell receptor beta chains were read from a single sample in a study of Graves' ophthalmopathy and Graves' hyperthyroidism. TCRdb passed the multiplex PCR reads through MiXCR, listing each CDR3 protein once. Of 1 million to 1.3 million distinct CDR3 sequences in the sample, about 35% were seen once. The sequenced sample was peripheral blood or thyroid tissue (not recorded which). The receptor set was obtained from an adult man with Graves' hyperthyroidism. Both conserved end residues are part of each CDR3. A D gene is named only where the DNA matches it firmly. Rows give clone size only sometimes, using once, few, many, or a class for an expanded clone.

>few|TRBJ2-7|-|TRBV20-1
TGCAGTGCTAGGAGCGGTTTCTCCTACGAGCAGTACTTC
CSARSGFSYEQYF
>many|TRBJ1-1|-|TRBV29-1
TGCAGCGTCCCTCACTCTACGACTGAAGCTTTCTTT
CSVPHSTTEAFF
>-|TRBJ1-1|TRBD1|TRBV7-3
TGTGCCAGCAGCTTCTATGTCGGACAGGGAGTTAGCACTGAAGCTTTCTTT
CASSFYVGQGVSTEAFF
>-|TRBJ1-1|TRBD1|TRBV7-8
TGTGCCAGCAGCGCCCGGGACAGGGGGTGGGAGGCGATCACTGAAGCTTTCTTT
CASSARDRGWEAITEAFF
>-|TRBJ1-5|-|TRBV7-2
TGTGCCAGCAGCCCGAAACGGACTGGCTGGGAGACCCAGCATTTT
CASSPKRTGWETQHF
>many|TRBJ1-6|-|TRBV29-1
TGCAGCGTTGCCGGTGGGGAGTTCGGGTCACCCCTCCACTTT
CSVAGGEFGSPLHF
>few|TRBJ1-2|TRBD1|TRBV2
TGTGCCAGCGACAGGGGAATATATGGCTACACCTTC
CASDRGIYGYTF
>-|TRBJ1-1|-|TRBV14
TGTGCCAGCAGCCAGGGAGCCCCTGAAGCTTTCTTT
CASSQGAPEAFF
>many|TRBJ2-5|-|TRBV2
TGTGCCAGCAGTAAAGCGGAGGAGACCCAAGAGACCCAGTACTTC
CASSKAEETQETQYF
>-|TRBJ1-2|TRBD1|TRBV9
TGTGCCAGCAGCCCCATTCCAGGGGGCGGATTTTATGGCTACACCTTC
CASSPIPGGGFYGYTF
>-|TRBJ1-2|TRBD1|TRBV25-1
TGTGCCAGCAGCTCCAACAGGGGGGATGGCTACACCTTC
CASSSNRGDGYTF
>-|TRBJ1-2|-|TRBV2
TGTGCCAGCACCGTCTCAGGCTCATGGGGGGACGGAGGATCTGGCTACACCTTC
CASTVSGSWGDGGSGYTF
>few|TRBJ1-2|-|TRBV6-5
TGTGCCAGCAGTTACTCGAGTGCCTACTATGGCTACACCTTC
CASSYSSAYYGYTF
>many|TRBJ1-1|-|TRBV4-3
TGCGCCAGCAGCCGTGCGTTATGGAGCAGCTCCGGTCCTTTCTTT
CASSRALWSSSGPFF
>few|TRBJ2-7|-|TRBV2
TGTGCCAGCAGTGAACGGGGAGGCGAGCAGTACTTC
CASSERGGEQYF
>many|TRBJ1-6|-|TRBV7-9
TGTGCCAGCAGCTTCCATTCACCCCTCCACTTT
CASSFHSPLHF
>-|TRBJ2-7|-|TRBV2
TGTGCCAGCAGTGATGCAGGGGAGGGCTACGAGCAGTACTTC
CASSDAGEGYEQYF
>-|TRBJ2-1|-|TRBV20-1
TGCAGTGCCCTAGAGGGGGGCAGCTCCTACAATGAGCAGTTCTTC
CSALEGGSSYNEQFF
>-|TRBJ2-7|TRBD2|TRBV4-3
TGCGCCAGCAGCCAAGATAGGCTAGCGGAGAGGCTAGACTACGAGCAGTACTTC
CASSQDRLAERLDYEQYF
>-|TRBJ2-7|-|TRBV12-3/TRBV12-4
TGTGCCAGCAGTTTCGGACAGGGAGGGTCCTACTACGAGCAGTACTTC
CASSFGQGGSYYEQYF
>few|TRBJ2-2|-|TRBV7-8
TGTGCCAGCAGTTACTCTCCGGGGGCAGGCACCGGGGAGCTGTTTTTT
CASSYSPGAGTGELFF
>-|TRBJ1-4|-|TRBV2
TGTGCCAGCAGCGACAGTCCGGGACCCCCTGCGGAAAAACTGTTTTTT
CASSDSPGPPAEKLFF
>many|TRBJ1-2|-|TRBV2
TGTGCCAGCAGGGCCACGGGTGAGGTATACTACACCTTC
CASRATGEVYYTF
>few|TRBJ2-7|TRBD2|TRBV7-2
TGTGCCAGGACTTCCCCGACCTCGGGGGGAGCCTACGAGCAGTACTTC
CARTSPTSGGAYEQYF
>-|TRBJ1-1|-|TRBV15
TGTGCCACCAGCCCCTTCACTGAAGCTTTCTTT
CATSPFTEAFF
>once|TRBJ1-1|-|TRBV7-2
TGTGCCAGCAGCTTAGATCGATCACTCACTGAAGCTTTCTTT
CASSLDRSLTEAFF
>few|TRBJ1-2|-|TRBV20-1
TGCAGTACTCCATGGGGCAAAGACTACACCTTC
CSTPWGKDYTF
>many|TRBJ2-5|-|TRBV24-1
TGTGCCACCAGTTCGCAAGAGACCCAGTACTTC
CATSSQETQYF